The text below deals with one T cell receptor beta chain. The source of the sample is a study of blood T cell repertoires in COVID-19. The wider study: Specimens from acute and convalescent COVID-19 originated in the United States, Italy and Spain. T cells, B-cell-depleted T cells, or PBMCs supplied cDNA or gDNA.

Source study methods: Scientists estimated how many nucleated cells there were by amplifying reference gene primers. Sequencing was performed with immunoSEQ multiplex PCR; in TCRdb, only in-frame clones are kept and a portion is missing. That table gives V, J and clone size, and the DNA gave D and trimming. The sample consists of roughly 400,000 clones, 89% of them appearing once. J lost 0 bases, V lost 0 bases, and 5 bases had no gene match. Germline V gene sequence: CDR1 LGHNA, CDR2 YNFKEQ. The CDR3 is 19 amino acids. In terms of age and location, participants ranged from roughly 18 to 90 years and lived in 24 US areas.

This chain joins TRBV4-2 and TRBJ2-6; 10 bases agree with TRBD1. The sequence came from a woman in her 30s who had recovered from COVID-19. The sequenced sample was PBMCs or T cells enriched from blood (not recorded which). The CDR3 here is CASSQDRGQGDSGANVLTF. For the CDR3, the DNA is TGTGCCAGCAGCCAAGATCGTGGACAGGGGGACTCTGGGGCCAACGTCCTGACTTTC.